These 27 T cell receptor beta chains share one sample of origin, sequenced in a study of T-cell memory formation after mild COVID-19. TCRdb used MiXCR to reprocess the 5' RACE reads, holding one entry per CDR3 protein. The sample contains hundreds of thousands of distinct CDR3 sequences, roughly 18% of which appear only once. Sequencing was performed on PBMCs or a T cell subset sorted from them (not recorded which). The receptors were sampled from a man aged 18 to 29 who had mild COVID-19 (a few samples of this study predate the infection). Cell type and time point are not known.

The chain has TRBV10-3 and TRBJ2-7; D ambiguous. Per the germline V gene, CDR1 is ENHRY and CDR2 is SYGVKD. V dropped 6 bases and J dropped 0 bases, with 9 bases sitting between them. The CDR3 runs 13 residues. CDR3 region: CAIRVESSYEQYF. CDR3 coding DNA: TGTGCCATCAGGGTCGAGAGCTCCTACGAGCAGTACTTC.

For this clonotype: One end of the junction does not line up with germline, which may come from a read error. This chain joins TRBV20-1 and TRBJ2-2; no clear D gene. The germline V gene has CDR1 DFQATT and CDR2 SNEGSKA (reference sequence). The CDR3 covers 13 residues. CDR3 in DNA: TGCAGTGCTCGAGACGGCTTGAAGGGGGAGCTGTTTTTT. This sequence encodes CSARDGLKGELFF.

The J gene is TRBJ2-3, the V gene TRBV24-1; 8 nucleotides agree with TRBD2. CDR1 and CDR2 from the germline V gene are KGHDR and SFDVKD. Losses at the gene ends were 3 bases for V and 11 bases for J; bases not matched to a gene: 9. The CDR3 contains 14 residues. DNA for the CDR3: TGTGCCACCAGTGATGGTACCTCAGCGGGGGAGCAGTATTTT. Its translation: CATSDGTSAGEQYF.

The J gene is TRBJ2-3, the V gene TRBV7-9, with 7 bases fitting TRBD1. Looked up from germline, CDR1 is SEHNR and CDR2 is FQNEAQ (reference sequence). Unmatched junction bases numbered 10, after V lost 1 base and J lost 3 bases. The CDR3 has 17 residues. In DNA, the CDR3 is TGTGCCAGCAGCTTAGATATCCTGCAGGGGGATACAGATACGCAGTATTTT. This translates into CASSLDILQGDTDTQYF. The full variable domain, in which reference TRBV7-9 and TRBJ2-3 provide the parts outside the CDR3, is DTGVSQNPRHKITKRGQNVTFRCDPISEHNRLYWYRQTLGQGPEFLTYFQNEAQLEKSRLLSDRFSAERPKGSFSTLEIQRTEQGDSAMYLCASSLDILQGDTDTQYFGPGTRLTVL.

The chain combines TRBV12-3 or TRBV12-4 with TRBJ1-4; 8 bases match TRBD1. The CDR3 extends over 13 amino acids. V lost 7 bases and J lost 6; bases outside the gene matches: 4. The CDR3 nucleotides are TGTGCCAGCATGCACAGGGGGTATGAAAAACTGTTTTTT. This gives the protein CASMHRGYEKLFF.

The chain has TRBV5-1 and TRBJ2-6; weak D call: TRBD1 (5 bases). The length of the CDR3 is 15 residues. Germline V CDR1 and CDR2: SGHRS, YFSETQ. Trimming shortened V by 6 bases and J by 2 bases, and 12 bases separated the two germline ends. The CDR3 coding sequence is TGCGCCAGCACCCCAGGGCTAGCTGGGGCCAACGTCCTGACTTTC. Residues: CASTPGLAGANVLTF. The variable domain in full, with the rest retrieved from reference TRBV5-1 and TRBJ2-6, is KAGVTQTPRYLIKTRGQQVTLSCSPISGHRSVSWYQQTPGQGLQFLFEYFSETQRNKGNFPGRFSGRQFSNSRSEMNVSTLELGDSALYLCASTPGLAGANVLTFGAGSRLTVL.

This clonotype was counted ten times or more. The CDR3 DNA sequence: TGCAGTGCCCCTACCTACTATGGCTACACCTTC. Its translation is CSAPTYYGYTF. The genes are TRBV20-1 and TRBJ1-2, with D uncertain. Germline CDR1 is DFQATT and CDR2 is SNEGSKA (reference sequence). The CDR3 runs to 11 residues. V lost 6 bases and J 3 bases, leaving 8 bases between the germline ends.

The chain recombines TRBV4-2 with TRBJ1-4; tentative D call: TRBD1 (5 bases). Trimming removed 0 bases at V and 0 bases at J, with 17 bases between. This CDR3 has 19 amino acids. Germline V CDR1 and CDR2: LGHNA, YNFKEQ. The chain's CDR3 is CASSQESWGNPPTNEKLFF. As DNA, the CDR3 is TGTGCCAGCAGCCAAGAGTCTTGGGGCAATCCCCCAACTAATGAAAAACTGTTTTTT.

This clonotype was found a few times. The V and J genes are TRBV11-2 and TRBJ2-7; possibly TRBD2 for D (5 bases). Trimming shortened V by 4 bases and J by 3 bases, and 22 bases separated the two germline ends. The CDR3 contains 17 residues. Germline V gene sequence: CDR1 SGHAT, CDR2 FQNNGV. In DNA, the CDR3 is TGTGCCAGCAGCTCGGGGATGGGCCCATCTCCTAGCTACGAGCAGTACTTC. Protein: CASSSGMGPSPSYEQYF.

The table lists this clonotype with a few counts. The V call is TRBV29-1, the J call TRBJ2-1, with TRBD1 matching over 10 bases. CDR1 SQVTM and CDR2 ANQGSEA come from the germline V gene. J was trimmed by 15 bases and V by 5 bases; bases with no gene match: 4. The CDR3 runs to 10 residues. CDR3 DNA sequence: TGCAGCGTTTCCCGGGACAGGGGGTTCTTC. Amino acid sequence: CSVSRDRGFF.

This rearrangement joins TRBV6-6 to TRBJ2-3, with TRBD2 identical over 10 bases. V lost 7 bases and J lost 1; bases outside the gene matches: 2. Germline CDR1 reads MNHNY; CDR2 reads SVGAGI (reference sequence). The CDR3 has 14 residues. CDR3 nucleotides: TGTGCCAGCAAAGGACTAGCGGGCACAGATACGCAGTATTTT. Its translation: CASKGLAGTDTQYF.

Only a few counts were recorded for this clonotype. The chain is built from TRBV7-9 and TRBJ1-3; no reliable D call. The CDR3 length is 15 residues. CDR1 and CDR2 from the germline V gene are SEHNR and FQNEAQ (reference sequence). Trimming removed 8 bases from V and 4 bases from J, with 18 bases in between. The chain's CDR3 is CASGSPQGWGNTIYF. CDR3 in DNA: TGTGCCAGCGGATCTCCCCAAGGTTGGGGAAACACCATATATTTT.

V and J are TRBV4-1 and TRBJ2-1; the match to TRBD1 covers 7 bases. The V gene's germline CDR1 is MGHRA and CDR2 YSYEKL. V lost 2 bases to trimming and J lost 4 bases; unmatched junction nucleotides: 8. The CDR3 totals 16 residues. The CDR3 region is CASSQSKGQSYNEQFF. CDR3 coding DNA: TGCGCCAGCAGCCAATCGAAGGGACAGTCTTACAATGAGCAGTTCTTC.

This chain connects TRBV7-2 to TRBJ2-3; D remains unclear. V lost 4 bases and J 2 bases, leaving 13 bases between the germline ends. This CDR3 comprises 15 residues. Per the germline V gene, CDR1 is SGHTA and CDR2 is FQGNSA. The CDR3 nucleotides read TGTGCCAGCAGCTCTTATGTAGGGTTCACAGATACGCAGTATTTT. Its translation is CASSSYVGFTDTQYF.

This clonotype was picked up a small number of times. V gene TRBV10-3 combines with J gene TRBJ2-6; D may match TRBD1 or TRBD2 (5 bases each). CDR3 size: 15 residues. Germline assignment: CDR1 ENHRY and CDR2 SYGVKD. Trimming stripped 2 bases from V and 4 bases from J, with 9 bases between. The CDR3 loop is CAISEGGTGANVLTF. CDR3 bases: TGTGCCATCAGTGAGGGGGGAACAGGGGCCAACGTCCTGACTTTC.

This clonotype occurred many times. The chain recombines TRBV5-5 with TRBJ2-1; 9 bases are shared with TRBD1. The CDR3 runs to 15 residues. V trimming: 2 bases; J trimming: 4 bases; junction bases outside the gene matches: 4. Germline V gives CDR1 SGHKS, CDR2 YYEKEE (reference sequence). CDR3 loop: CASSFRTGVYNEQFF. For the CDR3, the DNA is TGTGCCAGCAGCTTTCGGACAGGGGTTTACAATGAGCAGTTCTTC.

V gene TRBV7-2 combines with J gene TRBJ2-3; TRBD2 matches at 7 bases. V was pared by 9 bases and J by 3 bases, with 6 bases of the junction left unmatched. This CDR3 has 13 residues. From germline, CDR1 is SGHTA and CDR2 FQGNSA. CDR3 in DNA: TGTGCCAGTGGGGAGGGGCCGACAGATACGCAGTATTTT. It encodes CASGEGPTDTQYF.

This clonotype was seen repeatedly, ten times or more. The chain uses TRBV7-6 and TRBJ2-2, with D tentatively TRBD1 or TRBD2 (5 bases each). Per the germline V gene, CDR1 is SGHVS and CDR2 is FNYEAQ. Trimming removed 2 bases at V and 2 bases at J, with 15 bases between. This CDR3 is built from 17 residues. The CDR3 sequence is CASSLSGRQINTGELFF. The CDR3 bases are TGTGCCAGCAGCTTATCGGGACGACAGATTAACACCGGGGAGCTGTTTTTT. The full variable domain, rest sourced from reference TRBV7-6 and TRBJ2-2, is GAGVSQSPRYKVTKRGQDVALRCDPISGHVSLYWYRQALGQGPEFLTYFNYEAQQDKSGLPNDRFSAERPEGSISTLTIQRTEQRDSAMYRCASSLSGRQINTGELFFGEGSRLTVL.

The chain employs TRBV11-2 and TRBJ2-5; D not resolved. Germline CDR1 and CDR2: SGHAT and FQNNGV. This CDR3 region has 12 residues. Trimming removed 2 bases at V and 4 bases at J, with 5 bases between. The CDR3 loop is CASSLKRETQYF. CDR3 in DNA: TGTGCCAGCAGCTTAAAAAGAGAGACCCAGTACTTC.

V and J are TRBV3-1 and TRBJ2-3; D might be TRBD1 (5 bases). The length of the CDR3 is 16 residues. V lost 5 bases to trimming and J lost 1 base, with 16 bases between them. In germline, CDR1 is LGHDT, CDR2 YNNKEL (reference sequence). CDR3 region: CASSSRATTGTDTQYF. The CDR3 nucleotides read TGTGCCAGCAGCTCTAGGGCCACGACAGGCACAGATACGCAGTATTTT.

This chain connects TRBV24-1 to TRBJ2-3; 9 nucleotides line up with TRBD1. The CDR3 contains 18 residues. V dropped 4 bases and J dropped 3; count of bases not matched to a gene: 13. Germline lookup yields CDR1 KGHDR and CDR2 SFDVKD. The DNA of the CDR3 is TGTGCCACCAGTGAGCCTGGGACAGGGACCGCTTCAACAGATACGCAGTATTTT. Encoded protein: CATSEPGTGTASTDTQYF.

J is TRBJ1-5 and V is TRBV28; D uncertain. Trimming removed 7 bases at V and 5 bases at J, with 9 bases between. Germline lookup yields CDR1 MDHEN and CDR2 SYDVKM. This CDR3 region has 12 residues. Here the CDR3 reads CASTGDHQPQHF. In nucleotides, the CDR3 is TGTGCCAGCACCGGGGATCATCAGCCCCAGCATTTT.

There are a few counts of this clonotype. The chain employs TRBV20-1 and TRBJ1-2, with D maybe TRBD1 (5 bases). Germline CDR1 reads DFQATT; CDR2 reads SNEGSKA (reference sequence). The CDR3 sequence is 12 residues long. The ends were cut back, 6 bases at V and 5 bases at J, with 13 bases in the middle. The CDR3 nucleotides read TGCAGTGCCAACCCGGGACTTTATGGCTACACCTTC. Protein product: CSANPGLYGYTF.

This clonotype was seen repeatedly, ten times or more. The CDR3 loop is CASRWDRGRDRNTEAFF. DNA of the CDR3: TGTGCCAGCAGATGGGACAGGGGGCGCGATCGGAACACTGAAGCTTTCTTT. The rearrangement uses TRBV11-1 and TRBJ1-1; 12 bases are a match to TRBD1. The V segment lost 6 bases and the J segment 1 base; nucleotides outside the gene matches: 9. The CDR3 covers 17 residues. Germline V gene sequence: CDR1 SGHAT, CDR2 FQDESV (reference sequence).

The chain uses TRBV5-1 and TRBJ1-2; 7 nucleotides align to TRBD1. Trimming took 3 bases from V and 6 from J; bases not matched to a gene: 17. CDR1 and CDR2 from the germline V gene are SGHRS and YFSETQ. This CDR3 has 17 residues. CDR3 in DNA: TGCGCCAGCAGCTCCACCGGGGACAGCTACTCGGGGGATGGCTACACCTTC. This gives the protein CASSSTGDSYSGDGYTF.

This clonotype was detected ten times or more. The CDR3 coding sequence is TGCGCCAGCAGCTTGGTCGGGACAGGCACCTACGAGCAGTACTTC. Encoded protein: CASSLVGTGTYEQYF. The chain recombines TRBV5-1 with TRBJ2-7, with 8 bases lining up with TRBD1. The ends lost 0 bases at V and 2 bases at J; junction bases unmatched: 4. The CDR3 runs 15 residues. The germline V gene has CDR1 SGHRS and CDR2 YFSETQ.

CDR3 bases: TGTGCCAGCAGCCAAGCACAGGAGGTCCAGAGCAATGAGCAGTTCTTC. Translating it yields CASSQAQEVQSNEQFF. This chain joins TRBV14 and TRBJ2-1; D assignment may be TRBD1 or TRBD2 (5 bases each). V gave up 1 base and J gave up 6 bases, with 16 bases separating them. The CDR3 spans 16 residues. CDR1 and CDR2 (germline): SGHDN, FVKESK.